The following is a T cell receptor (beta chain) sequence with its context. This record comes from a study of CD8 T cells in Susac syndrome. Germline trimming cut 5 bases from V and 4 bases from J; bases unmatched to any gene: 8. Looked up from germline, CDR1 is SGDLS and CDR2 is YYNGEE. CDR3 length: 15 residues. The authors reverse transcribed about 0.5 to 1 ug RNA with random hexamers. TCRdb recomputed calls from the immunoSEQ multiplex PCR reads with MiXCR, one row per CDR3 protein. The table has around 130,000 distinct CDR3 sequences, roughly 94% seen once. The rearrangement links TRBV9 to TRBJ2-5; 10 bases align to TRBD2. The TCR was taken from a human donor with Susac syndrome. Input material: CD8+ T cells from PBMCs. The CDR3 region is CASRAGTSVGETQYF. The CDR3 coding sequence is TGTGCCAGCAGAGCCGGGACTAGCGTCGGAGAGACCCAGTACTTC. Based on the CDR3 plus reference TRBV9 and TRBJ2-5, the full variable domain is DSGVTQTPKHLITATGQRVTLRCSPRSGDLSVYWYQQSLDQGLQFLIQYYNGEERAKGNILERFSAQQFPDLHSELNLSSLELGDSALYFCASRAGTSVGETQYFGPGTRLLVL.